A single sample gave rise to the 3 T cell receptor beta chains below, sequenced in a study of post-analysis software for immune sequencing data. Study results and limitations: TRBV5-6, TRBV5-1 and TRBV20-1 were among roughly five TRBV segments more frequent in patients than controls.

Unique molecular identifiers tagged the TCR beta cDNA libraries. TCRdb processed the PCR reads anew with MiXCR; each CDR3 protein has one entry. The sample includes 650,000 to 850,000 distinct CDR3 sequences, approximately 53% seen only once; the top ten take about 4.5%. No cognate antigen is known for these TCRs. The sequenced material came from blood. These receptors originate from a girl between 10 and 17 years old with multiple sclerosis.

The genes are TRBV6-4 and TRBJ2-3; D is undetermined. The CDR3 consists of 14 residues. Germline loops: CDR1 MRHNA, CDR2 SNTAGT. V shed 3 bases and J shed 0 bases, with 7 bases lying between them. The CDR3 bases are TGTGCCAGCAGTGAAGCCGCTAGCACAGATACGCAGTATTTT. Translating it yields CASSEAASTDTQYF.

This clonotype appeared a few times. CDR3: CATSRDIGNYEQYF. CDR3 sequence (DNA): TGTGCCACCAGCAGAGACATTGGGAACTACGAGCAGTACTTC. The chain recombines TRBV15 with TRBJ2-7; D call uncertain. Germline CDR1 and CDR2: LNHNV and YYDKDF (reference sequence). The V and J ends lost 0 bases and 3 bases respectively, with 9 bases between them. The CDR3 runs to 14 residues. Filled out from reference TRBV15 and TRBJ2-7, the complete variable domain reads DAMVIQNPRYQVTQFGKPVTLSCSQTLNHNVMYWYQQKSSQAPKLLFHYYDKDFNNEADTPDNFQSRRPNTSFCFLDIRSPGLGDTAMYLCATSRDIGNYEQYFGPGTRLTVT.

The rearrangement joins TRBV5-6 to TRBJ2-5; 7 nucleotides match TRBD2. The J call may be in error: the DNA end matches TRBJ2-7 better. The germline V gene encodes CDR1 SGHDT and CDR2 YYEEEE. The CDR3 has 14 residues. The CDR3 here is CASSIPGLRYEQYF. The CDR3 DNA is TGTGCCAGCAGCATACCGGGACTACGTTACGAGCAGTACTTC.